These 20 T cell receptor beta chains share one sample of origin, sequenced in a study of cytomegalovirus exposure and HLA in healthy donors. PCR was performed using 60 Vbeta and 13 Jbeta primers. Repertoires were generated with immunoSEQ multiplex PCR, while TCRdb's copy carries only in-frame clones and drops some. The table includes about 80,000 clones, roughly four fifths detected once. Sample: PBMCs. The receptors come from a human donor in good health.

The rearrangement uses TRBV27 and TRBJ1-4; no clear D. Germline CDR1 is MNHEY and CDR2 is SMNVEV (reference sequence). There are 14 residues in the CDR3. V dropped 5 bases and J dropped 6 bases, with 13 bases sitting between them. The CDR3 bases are TGTGCCAGCAGTCGGACTGAGGCGGATGAAAAACTGTTTTTT. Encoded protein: CASSRTEADEKLFF.

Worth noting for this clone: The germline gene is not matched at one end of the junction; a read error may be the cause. The CDR3 is CSSSLDRYEQYF. Here the CDR3 DNA reads TGTTCCAGCAGCTTAGACCGGTACGAGCAGTACTTC. The V gene is TRBV7-9, the J gene TRBJ2-7; D unresolved. This CDR3 is built from 12 residues. Germline V lookup: CDR1 SEHNR, CDR2 FQNEAQ (reference sequence).

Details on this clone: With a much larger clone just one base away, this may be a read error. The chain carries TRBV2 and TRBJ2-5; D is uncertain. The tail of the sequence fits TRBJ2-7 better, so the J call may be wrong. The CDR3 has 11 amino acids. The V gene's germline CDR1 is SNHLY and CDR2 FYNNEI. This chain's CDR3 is CASSGTYEQYF. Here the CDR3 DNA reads TGTGCCAGCAGTGGCACCTACGAGCAGTACTTC.

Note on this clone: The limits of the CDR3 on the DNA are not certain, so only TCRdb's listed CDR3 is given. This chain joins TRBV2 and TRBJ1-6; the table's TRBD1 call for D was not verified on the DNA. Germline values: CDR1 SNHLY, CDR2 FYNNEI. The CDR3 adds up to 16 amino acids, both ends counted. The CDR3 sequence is CASSEVGQGASSPLNF.

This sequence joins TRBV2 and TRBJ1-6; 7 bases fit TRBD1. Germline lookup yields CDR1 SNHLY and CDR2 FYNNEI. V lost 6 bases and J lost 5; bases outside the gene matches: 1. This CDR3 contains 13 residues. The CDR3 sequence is CASRGGDNSPLHF. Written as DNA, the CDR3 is TGTGCCAGCAGAGGGGGCGATAATTCACCCCTCCACTTT.

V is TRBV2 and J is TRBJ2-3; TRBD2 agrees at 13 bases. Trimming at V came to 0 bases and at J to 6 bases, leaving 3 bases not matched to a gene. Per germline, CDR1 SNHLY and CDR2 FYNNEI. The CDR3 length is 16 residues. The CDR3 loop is CASSEAGLAGVDTQYF. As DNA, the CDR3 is TGTGCCAGCAGTGAAGCCGGACTAGCGGGGGTGGATACGCAGTATTTT.

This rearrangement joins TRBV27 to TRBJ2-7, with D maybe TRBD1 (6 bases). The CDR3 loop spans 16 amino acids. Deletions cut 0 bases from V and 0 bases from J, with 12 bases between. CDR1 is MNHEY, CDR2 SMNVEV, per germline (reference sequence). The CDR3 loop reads CASSLSIGTISYEQYF. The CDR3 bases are TGTGCCAGCAGTTTATCGATCGGGACAATCTCCTACGAGCAGTACTTC.

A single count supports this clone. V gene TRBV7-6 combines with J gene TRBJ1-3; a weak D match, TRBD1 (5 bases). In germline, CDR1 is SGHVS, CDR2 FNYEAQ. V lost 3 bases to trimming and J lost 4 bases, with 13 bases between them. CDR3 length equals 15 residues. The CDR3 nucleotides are TGTGCCAGCAGCTTCCTAACGGGGGGGGGAAACACCATATATTTT. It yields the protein CASSFLTGGGNTIYF. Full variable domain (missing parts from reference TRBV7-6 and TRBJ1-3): GAGVSQSPRYKVTKRGQDVALRCDPISGHVSLYWYRQALGQGPEFLTYFNYEAQQDKSGLPNDRFSAERPEGSISTLTIQRTEQRDSAMYRCASSFLTGGGNTIYFGEGSWLTVV.

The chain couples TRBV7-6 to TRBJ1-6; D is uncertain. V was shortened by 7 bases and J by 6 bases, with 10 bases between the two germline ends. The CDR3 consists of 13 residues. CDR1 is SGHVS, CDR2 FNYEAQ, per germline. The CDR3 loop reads CASTPGGNSPLHF. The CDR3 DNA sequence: TGTGCCAGCACCCCTGGCGGTAATTCACCCCTCCACTTT.

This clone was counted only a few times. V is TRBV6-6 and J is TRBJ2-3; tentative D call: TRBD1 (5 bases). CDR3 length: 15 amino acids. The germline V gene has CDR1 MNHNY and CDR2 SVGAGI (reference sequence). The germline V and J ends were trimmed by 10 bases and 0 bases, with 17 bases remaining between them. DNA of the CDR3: TGTGCCACCGTGGGGCAGGGTTTGAGCACAGATACGCAGTATTTT. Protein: CATVGQGLSTDTQYF.

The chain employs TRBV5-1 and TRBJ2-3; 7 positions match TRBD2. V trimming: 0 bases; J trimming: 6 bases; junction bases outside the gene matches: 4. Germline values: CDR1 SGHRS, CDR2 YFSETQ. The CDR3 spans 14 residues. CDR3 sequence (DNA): TGCGCCAGCAGCTTGGCCGGGGGGTTCGATACGCAGTATTTT. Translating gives CASSLAGGFDTQYF.

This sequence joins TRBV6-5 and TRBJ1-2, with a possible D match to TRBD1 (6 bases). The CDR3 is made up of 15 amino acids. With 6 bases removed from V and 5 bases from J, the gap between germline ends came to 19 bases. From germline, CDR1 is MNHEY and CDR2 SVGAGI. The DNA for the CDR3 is TGTGCCAGCAGCCCGGGGGGGCAGGGTTTATATGGCTACACCTTC. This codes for CASSPGGQGLYGYTF.

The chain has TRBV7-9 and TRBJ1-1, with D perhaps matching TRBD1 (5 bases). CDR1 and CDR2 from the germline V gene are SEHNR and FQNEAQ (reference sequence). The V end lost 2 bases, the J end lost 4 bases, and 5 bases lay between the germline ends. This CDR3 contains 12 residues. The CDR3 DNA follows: TGTGCCAGCAGCTTAAGGGGCACTGAAGCTTTCTTT. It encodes CASSLRGTEAFF.

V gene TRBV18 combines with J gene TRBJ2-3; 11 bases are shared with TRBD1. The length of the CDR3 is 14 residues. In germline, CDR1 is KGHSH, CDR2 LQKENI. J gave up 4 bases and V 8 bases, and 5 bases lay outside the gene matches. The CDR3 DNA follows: TGTGCCAGCCGGACAGGGGGCAAAGCAGATACGCAGTATTTT. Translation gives CASRTGGKADTQYF.

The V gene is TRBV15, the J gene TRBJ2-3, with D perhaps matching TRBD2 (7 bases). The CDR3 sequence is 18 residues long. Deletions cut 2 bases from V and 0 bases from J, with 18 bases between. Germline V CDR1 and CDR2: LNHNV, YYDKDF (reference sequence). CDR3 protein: CATSRSRAGGGSTDTQYF. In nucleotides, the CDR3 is TGTGCCACCAGCAGATCCCGGGCAGGCGGGGGCAGCACAGATACGCAGTATTTT.

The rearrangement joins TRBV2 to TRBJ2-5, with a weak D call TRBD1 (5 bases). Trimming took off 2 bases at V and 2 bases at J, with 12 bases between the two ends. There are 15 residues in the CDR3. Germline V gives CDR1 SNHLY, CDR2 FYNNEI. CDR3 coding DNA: TGTGCCAGCAGTGAATCGTGGGGCCTGCAAGAGACCCAGTACTTC. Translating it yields CASSESWGLQETQYF.

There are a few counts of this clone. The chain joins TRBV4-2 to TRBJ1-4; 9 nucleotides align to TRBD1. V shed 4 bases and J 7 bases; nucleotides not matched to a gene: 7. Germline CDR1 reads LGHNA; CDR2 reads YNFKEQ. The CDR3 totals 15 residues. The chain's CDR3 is CASSPSTGGGEKLFF. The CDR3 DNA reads TGTGCCAGCAGCCCTTCGACAGGGGGAGGTGAAAAACTGTTTTTT.

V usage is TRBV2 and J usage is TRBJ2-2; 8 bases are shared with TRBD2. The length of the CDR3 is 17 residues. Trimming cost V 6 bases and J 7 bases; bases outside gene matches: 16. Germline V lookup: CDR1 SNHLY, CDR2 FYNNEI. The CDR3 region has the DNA TGTGCCAGCAGCGCCTTCCTCGTCGGGGGGGCAGGCGGGGAGCTGTTTTTT. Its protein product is CASSAFLVGGAGGELFF. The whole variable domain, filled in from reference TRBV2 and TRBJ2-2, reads EPEVTQTPSHQVTQMGQEVILRCVPISNHLYFYWYRQILGQKVEFLVSFYNNEISEKSEIFDDQFSVERPDGSNFTLKIRSTKLEDSAMYFCASSAFLVGGAGGELFFGEGSRLTVL.

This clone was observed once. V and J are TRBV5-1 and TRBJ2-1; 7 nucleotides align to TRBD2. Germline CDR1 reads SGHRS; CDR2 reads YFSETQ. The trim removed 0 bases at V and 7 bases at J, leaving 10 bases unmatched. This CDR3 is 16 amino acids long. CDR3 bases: TGCGCCAGCAGCTTGGAGTCGGCGGGGGTACCAAATGAGCAGTTCTTC. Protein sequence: CASSLESAGVPNEQFF. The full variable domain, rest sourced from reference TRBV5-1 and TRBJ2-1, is KAGVTQTPRYLIKTRGQQVTLSCSPISGHRSVSWYQQTPGQGLQFLFEYFSETQRNKGNFPGRFSGRQFSNSRSEMNVSTLELGDSALYLCASSLESAGVPNEQFFGPGTRLTVL.

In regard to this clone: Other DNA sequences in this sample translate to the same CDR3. The CDR3 sequence is CASSPDRGYGYTF. The CDR3 coding sequence is TGTGCCAGCAGCCCGGACAGGGGGTACGGCTACACCTTC. The chain recombines TRBV5-4 with TRBJ1-2; 10 nucleotides agree with TRBD1. The J segment lost 8 bases and the V segment lost 4 bases, leaving 5 bases of the junction unmatched. The CDR3 is made up of 13 amino acids. Germline CDR1 SGHNT, CDR2 YYREEE (reference sequence).